This entry lists 10 T cell receptor beta chains sequenced from one sample in a study of spatial heterogeneity in lung cancer. TCRdb analysed the 5' RACE reads with MiXCR anew, one entry per CDR3 protein. The sample shows over 10,000 distinct CDR3 sequences, 5% to 5.5% of them seen only once. This sample's time point: sample taken at primary tumor resection. Material for sequencing was whole RNA from tumor, nontumor lung or frozen PBMC, left unsorted. The input for sequencing was lung tumor tissue, taken at surgery. The receptor set was obtained from a human donor with early-stage non-small cell lung cancer.

In this sample, this clonotype turned up many times. One junction end disagrees with the germline gene, perhaps due to a read error. Within a library made for alpha chains, this beta chain is off target, and its count is uninformative. The rearrangement uses TRBV7-9 and TRBJ2-7; D perhaps matches TRBD2 (7 bases). This CDR3 has 15 amino acids. Germline V gene lookup returns CDR1 SEHNR and CDR2 FQNEAQ (reference sequence). CDR3 sequence reads: CASRLGGDNTYEQYF. In nucleotides, the CDR3 is TGTGCCAGCAGGTTAGGGGGGGATAATACCTACGAGCAGTACTTC.

Ten or more counts support this clonotype. This beta chain is an off-target read within a library intended for alpha chains, so its frequency means little. The V call is TRBV20-1, the J call TRBJ2-4; tentatively, D is TRBD1 or TRBD2 (5 bases each). Germline V gene sequence: CDR1 DFQATT, CDR2 SNEGSKA (reference sequence). Trimming shortened V by 3 bases and J by 1 base, and 10 bases separated the two germline ends. The CDR3 contains 14 residues. This chain's CDR3 is CSASRDPAKNIQYF. CDR3 coding DNA: TGCAGTGCTAGTCGGGACCCCGCCAAAAACATTCAGTACTTC.

Many counts were recorded for this clonotype. With the library built for alpha chains, this beta chain is off target and its frequency is not meaningful. The chain links TRBV20-1 to TRBJ1-2; 11 bases fit TRBD1. Germline assignment: CDR1 DFQATT and CDR2 SNEGSKA (reference sequence). Unmatched junction bases numbered 3, after V lost 5 bases and J lost 4 bases. This CDR3 region has 13 residues. The DNA of the CDR3 is TGCAGTGCTCGGGACAGGGGGAGCTATGGCTACACCTTC. As protein: CSARDRGSYGYTF.

This clonotype has at least ten counts. This beta chain is an unintended read in a library built for alpha chains; its size means little. The chain couples TRBV12-3 or TRBV12-4 to TRBJ2-1; 11 bases line up with TRBD2. The J segment lost 5 bases and the V segment lost 4 bases, leaving 4 bases of the junction unmatched. The CDR3 consists of 15 residues. CDR3 region: CASSSYSGRDNEQFF. The CDR3 DNA sequence: TGTGCCAGCAGTTCGTATAGCGGGAGGGACAATGAGCAGTTCTTC.

This clonotype was recorded at least ten times. Little can be read into the size of this beta chain, an off-target read in a library designed for alpha chains. This chain uses TRBV12-3 or TRBV12-4 with TRBJ1-6; 10 bases map to TRBD1. With V trimmed by 3 bases and J by 10 bases, 3 bases remained unmatched. The CDR3 spans 14 residues. The CDR3 DNA is TGTGCCAGCAGTTTGGGACAGGGGAAATCACCCCTCCACTTT. It codes for CASSLGQGKSPLHF.

This clonotype was seen many times. This beta chain is a stray sequence in a library constructed for alpha chains; its clone size is not meaningful. The chain employs TRBV7-6 and TRBJ1-3; D may be TRBD1 (6 bases). Germline V CDR1 and CDR2: SGHVS, FNYEAQ. V lost 2 bases and J lost 4, with 12 bases in between. CDR3 length equals 15 residues. The CDR3 nucleotides read TGTGCCAGCAGCTTAATGGGACAAGCCGGAAACACCATATATTTT. Translated: CASSLMGQAGNTIYF.

There are many counts of this clonotype. Since it is a stray read in a library aimed at alpha chains, this beta chain has a size that is not meaningful. J is TRBJ2-1 and V is TRBV6-2 or TRBV6-3; the D gene could be TRBD1 or TRBD2 (6 bases each). Germline V lookup: CDR1 MNHEY, CDR2 SVGEGT. V lost 7 bases to trimming and J lost 6 bases, with 22 bases between them. The CDR3 sequence is 16 residues long. The CDR3 nucleotides read TGTGCCAGCAACCCACGGAGGGGGGCGCATTCCAATGAGCAGTTCTTC. It translates to CASNPRRGAHSNEQFF.

In its sample, this clonotype was seen many times. The library was designed around alpha chains, so this beta chain is a stray read whose abundance carries little weight. V gene TRBV6-5 combines with J gene TRBJ2-7; 9 bases fit TRBD1. The length of the CDR3 is 16 residues. From germline, CDR1 is MNHEY and CDR2 SVGAGI. The V gene end was trimmed by 0 bases and the J gene end by 3 bases; junction bases not matched to a gene: 6. The CDR3 spells CASSYSRTGAIYEQYF. For the CDR3, the DNA is TGTGCCAGCAGTTACTCGAGGACAGGGGCCATCTACGAGCAGTACTTC.

This clonotype was recorded many times. This beta chain is a stray sequence in a library constructed for alpha chains; its clone size is not meaningful. The genes are TRBV7-8 and TRBJ2-1, with D possibly TRBD1 on 6 matching bases. Germline CDR1 and CDR2: SGHVS and FQNEAQ. The CDR3 is 13 residues long. Trimming shortened V by 5 bases and J by 3 bases, and 8 bases separated the two germline ends. CDR3 amino acids: CASSKDSYNEQFF. Here the CDR3 DNA reads TGTGCCAGCAGCAAGGACAGCTACAATGAGCAGTTCTTC.

This clonotype was detected many times. With the library built for alpha chains, this beta chain is off target and its frequency is not meaningful. The J gene is TRBJ1-5, the V gene TRBV6-5; 9 nucleotides align to TRBD1. The V gene's germline CDR1 is MNHEY and CDR2 SVGAGI. Germline trimming cut 5 bases from V and 5 bases from J; bases unmatched to any gene: 7. CDR3 length: 15 residues. CDR3 sequence (DNA): TGTGCCAGCAGTCACGGAAACAGGGGGCATCAGCCCCAGCATTTT. Amino acids: CASSHGNRGHQPQHF.